This TCR beta chain was sequenced during a study of shared clonotypes between healthy human individuals. Measured with immunoSEQ multiplex PCR; TCRdb has only the in-frame clones, and not every one. The table includes approximately 100,000 clones, 68% detected once. Comments on this clone: The antigen is undetermined.

V lost 6 bases to trimming and J lost 9 bases; unmatched junction nucleotides: 15. From germline, CDR1 is MDHEN and CDR2 SYDVKM. The CDR3 totals 16 residues. Overall study findings and caveats: It was observed that roughly 5% of naive CD4 clonotypes were shared across several donors.

The clonotype was recovered from a woman aged 30 to 39 in good health. Sequenced: memory CD8+ T cells sorted from blood. As to subset: CD45RO+ cells pooled with CCR7-negative TemRA cells. The chain combines TRBV28 with TRBJ2-1, with 9 nucleotides matching TRBD2. The CDR3 region is CASSYYSGSSLGEQFF. CDR3 coding DNA: TGTGCCAGCAGCTATTATAGCGGGAGTAGTCTGGGTGAGCAGTTCTTC. Full variable domain (outside the CDR3, taken from reference TRBV28 and TRBJ2-1): DVKVTQSSRYLVKRTGEKVFLECVQDMDHENMFWYRQDPGLGLRLIYFSYDVKMKEKGDIPEGYSVSREKKERFSLILESASTNQTSMYLCASSYYSGSSLGEQFFGPGTRLTVL.